Detailed here is one T cell receptor beta chain. Its target is unknown. The data are from a study of blood T cells in healthy people across ages. Points from the study as a whole: CMV status of donors was not determined, possibly confounding expanded clonotype changes. PBMCs left unsorted prevented a conclusive naive versus antigen-experienced comparison.

The use of a sample-barcoded 5' primer and a J-beta primer mix characterized a second PCR of roughly 7 to 11 cycles. TCRdb re-derived calls from the 5' RACE reads in MiXCR, one entry per CDR3 protein. The data contain 700,000 to 900,000 distinct CDR3 sequences, 20% to 30% of them singletons. Germline V lookup: CDR1 MGHRA, CDR2 YSYEKL. This CDR3 region has 16 residues. These data were likewise used in another study, on T cells of mothers and their children.

The sample consisted of blood. This TCR was recovered from a boy younger than 18 in good health. The chain employs TRBV4-1 and TRBJ2-5, with 10 bases identical to TRBD2. The end of the DNA fits TRBJ2-1 better, so the J call may be wrong. The CDR3 region has the DNA TGCGCCAGCAGCCAGGGTAGCGGGGGGCGGGCCAGTGAGCAGTTCTTC. This sequence encodes CASSQGSGGRASEQFF.